This T cell receptor (beta chain) was identified during a study of breast tumors, draining lymph nodes, adjacent tissues listed by TCRdb under 2016. Some background on the complete study: The study compared TCR beta repertoires across tumor, adjacent nontumor tissue and axillary lymph nodes from breast cancer patients. In human breast cancer, the study set out to assess how tumor, surrounding tissue and draining lymph node repertoires relate to one another and whether T cells might be exchanged between them.

The axillary draining lymph nodes of breast cancer patients were the source of the lymph node samples. Overall study outcomes, separate from this receptor: Tumor and nontumor tissue repertoires were significantly more similar in luminal-like than in basal-like breast cancer. The data were considered consistent with the idea that most tumor T cells come from the lymph node and then expand in tumor tissue. The conclusion that tumor T cells originate in lymph nodes was presented as consistent with a hypothesis rather than as directly demonstrated. T-cell repertoire diversity in tumors was found to be lower than in lymph nodes but higher than in nontumor tissue, and preferential V and J gene usage was observed.

This clonotype was recorded many times. No antigen is known for it. Per-nucleotide qualities are absent, and no much larger clonotype sits a single base away. The CDR3 contains 16 residues, cysteine and phenylalanine counted. Just CDR3 DNA is preserved here, 48 bases in frame from base 1. Relative to germline, V is missing 0 bases and J is missing 2 bases, with 1 base of the junction outside any gene match. For CDR1 and CDR2, the germline V gene lists SNHLY and FYNNEI. This sample was sequenced with an Illumina HiSeq 2000. TCR beta chain libraries were generated by multiplex PCR amplification. High-throughput sequencing was used to analyze the amplified TCR beta chain products. TCRdb redid the processing of the public reads, applying fastp at Q25 and MiXCR, and retained in-frame beta chains. Each CDR3 protein gets just one entry, which takes the most common genes and DNA from the rows behind it. In this sample the table shows around 190,000 distinct CDR3 sequences, around a third of which occur a single time. The ten most abundant clones make up over 3.5% of the sample.

The chain was built from TRBV2 and TRBJ2-5; 12 junctional bases match TRBD2. The sequenced sample was axillary lymph node tissue. This clonotype was sampled from a female donor with breast cancer. Some clones in this sample may be carry-over from other donors' samples. The CDR3 region: CASSEALAGGQETQYF. The nucleotide sequence is TGTGCCAGCAGTGAAGCACTAGCGGGAGGACAAGAGACCCAGTACTTC. With the rest looked up from the reference TRBV2 and TRBJ2-5 genes rather than sequenced, the full variable domain is EPEVTQTPSHQVTQMGQEVILRCVPISNHLYFYWYRQILGQKVEFLVSFYNNEISEKSEIFDDQFSVERPDGSNFTLKIRSTKLEDSAMYFCASSEALAGGQETQYFGPGTRLLVL.